This T cell receptor beta chain derives from a study of shared clonotypes between healthy human individuals. Whole-study results and caveats: Clonotypes that were shared across a few donors made up approximately 5% of naive CD4 clonotypes.

This table comes from immunoSEQ multiplex PCR, and its TCRdb copy is limited to in-frame clones, with some not included. The table has over a million clones, about 70% seen once. J gave up 5 bases and V 5 bases, and 14 bases lay outside the gene matches. Germline loops: CDR1 SGHTA, CDR2 FQGNSA. The CDR3 extends over 17 amino acids. A note on this clone: As yet, its antigen is unknown.

The study separated CD4+ cells into CD45RA+ naive and CD45RA-negative memory subsets. The TCR was taken from a man between 18 and 35 years old in good health. The sequenced sample was memory CD4+ T cells sorted from blood. This sample's subset: CD45RA-negative fraction. The chain uses TRBV7-2 and TRBJ2-3; 9 nucleotides match TRBD2. CDR3 residues: CASSPRGSGRGLDTQYF. The CDR3 bases are TGTGCCAGCAGCCCGCGAGGTAGCGGGAGAGGTTTAGATACGCAGTATTTT. Together with reference TRBV7-2 and TRBJ2-3, the CDR3 gives the full variable domain: GAGVSQSPSNKVTEKGKDVELRCDPISGHTALYWYRQSLGQGLEFLIYFQGNSAPDKSGLPSDRFSAERTGGSVSTLTIQRTQQEDSAVYLCASSPRGSGRGLDTQYFGPGTRLTVL.